A single sample is the source of the 7 T cell receptor beta chains below, sequenced in a study of Ad26.COV2.S vaccination and SARS-CoV-2 variants. Stated treatment: around 19 received Ad26.COV2.S at low or high dose, single or two shots; roughly five received placebo; per-sample allocation not given. Collection of the samples took place on day 63 after the first injection of vaccine or placebo. TCRdb keeps only in-frame clones here, not all; method: immunoSEQ multiplex PCR. This table has about 390,000 clones, 75% to 90% appearing once. The material sequenced was peripheral blood, taken in a trial of Ad26.COV2.S vaccine versus placebo. These receptors were taken from a person between 18 and 59 years old who received the Ad26.COV2.S COVID-19 vaccine or a placebo.

The CDR3 coding sequence is TGTGCCAGCAGTTCAGTGGGGATTGAAGCTTTCTTT. It translates to CASSSVGIEAFF. The chain couples TRBV5-4 to TRBJ1-1, with unresolved D. From germline, CDR1 is SGHNT and CDR2 YYREEE (reference sequence). V shed 5 bases and J shed 7 bases, with 12 bases lying between them. The CDR3 length is 12 residues.

J is TRBJ2-2 and V is TRBV5-1; no clear D gene. CDR3 size: 17 residues. CDR1 is SGHRS, CDR2 YFSETQ, per germline. Trimming left V 6 bases short and J 0 bases short, with 18 bases between. CDR3 sequence (DNA): TGCGCCAGCAACCCAAAGGCAGGAATCACGAACACCGGGGAGCTGTTTTTT. As protein: CASNPKAGITNTGELFF.

CDR3 sequence (DNA): TGTGCCAGCAGACGAGGGGGGAATCACTTCGTCTCGGGAGCTTTCTTT. Its translation: CASRRGGNHFVSGAFF. The chain couples TRBV6-6 to TRBJ1-1, with D tentatively TRBD1 (6 bases). The CDR3 has 16 amino acids. Germline lookup yields CDR1 MNHNY and CDR2 SVGAGI (reference sequence). V dropped 6 bases and J dropped 10 bases, with 27 bases sitting between them.

The J gene is TRBJ1-4, the V gene TRBV10-1; 9 nucleotides align to TRBD1. The CDR3 is 17 amino acids. From germline, CDR1 is WNHNN and CDR2 SYGVQD (reference sequence). Losses at the gene ends were 6 bases for V and 0 bases for J; bases not matched to a gene: 8. CDR3 protein: CASRRDRAYPTNEKLFF. The CDR3 DNA follows: TGCGCCAGCAGGCGGGACAGGGCATATCCAACTAATGAAAAACTGTTTTTT.

The chain is built from TRBV6-1 and TRBJ1-3, with D possibly TRBD1 on 6 matching bases. Germline lookup yields CDR1 MNHNS and CDR2 SASEGT. V was pared by 3 bases and J by 4 bases, with 16 bases between. The CDR3 covers 16 residues. Here the CDR3 reads CASSDPDWGAGNTIYF. CDR3 bases: TGTGCCAGCAGTGACCCGGACTGGGGGGCCGGAAACACCATATATTTT.

The V and J genes are TRBV3-1 (or the pseudogene TRBV3-2) and TRBJ1-2, with D uncertain. The ends were cut back, 5 bases at V and 1 base at J, with 2 bases in the middle. The CDR3 totals 11 residues. In germline, CDR1 is LGHDT, CDR2 YNNKEL (reference sequence). The CDR3 is CASSYNYGYTF. CDR3 DNA: TGTGCCAGCAGCTATAACTATGGCTACACCTTC.

This sequence joins TRBV19 and TRBJ2-2; TRBD2 is a possible D gene (5 bases). Trimming shortened V by 3 bases and J by 3 bases, and 11 bases separated the two germline ends. The CDR3 has 15 amino acids. From germline, CDR1 is LNHDA and CDR2 SQIVND (reference sequence). The CDR3 DNA is TGTGCCAGTAGTATCCTGGGCGGGTACACCGGGGAGCTGTTTTTT. Translated, it gives CASSILGGYTGELFF.